This TCR beta chain was identified during a study of OX40 agonist ivuxolimab in advanced cancers. The wider study: Patients treated during dose escalation were battling hepatocellular carcinoma, melanoma, renal cell or head and neck cancer. The study, taken as a whole, reports: At 0.1 to 3.0 mg/kg and by week 6, clonal expansion occurred in CD4+ and CD8+ blood T cells.

Produced via immunoSEQ multiplex PCR; TCRdb's table is partial and in-frame only. In the table there are 90,000 to 100,000 clones, approximately 94% of which are singletons. The germline V gene has CDR1 SGHTS and CDR2 YDEGEE. The V end was cut by 1 base, the J end by 0 bases, with 4 bases between. The CDR3 has 13 residues. Concerning this clone itself: No antigen is known for it.

Sequencing used CD4+ or CD8+ T cells sorted from blood, obtained in a trial of the OX40 agonist ivuxolimab. The rearrangement links TRBV5-8 to TRBJ1-1; D is ambiguous. The clonotype comes from an adult with an advanced solid tumor such as melanoma, head and neck, liver or kidney cancer. The CDR3 nucleotides are TGTGCCAGCAGCTTGACGCTGAACACTGAAGCTTTCTTT. It yields the protein CASSLTLNTEAFF.